A single count supports the clone carrying this T cell receptor beta chain. After thawing and overnight rest, PBMC were stained with GMM-loaded CD1B tetramer, viability dye and anti-CD3 for sorting. The lipid loaded on the CD1B tetramers was C32 glucose monomycolate from Rhodococcus equi. Tetramer-sorted PBMC had been CD14 monocyte-depleted before freezing. This sample was included in a study of T cells in tuberculosis. Overall study context: Sequenced TCRs come from CD1B-GMM tetramer-binding T cells.

Per germline, CDR1 SEHNR and CDR2 FQNEAQ (reference sequence). The CDR3 loop spans 15 amino acids. V lost 1 base, J lost 6 bases, and 3 bases stayed unmatched. TCR-alpha and TCR-beta chains were sequenced unpaired. The data were produced by immunoSEQ multiplex PCR, yet TCRdb's version contains in-frame clones alone and is incomplete. This sample has 70,000 to 95,000 clones, with approximately 90% found just once. The chain couples TRBV7-9 to TRBJ1-6, with 7 bases fitting TRBD1. The source of this sequence is an adult woman with latent tuberculosis. The sample taken for sequencing was CD1b-GMM tetramer-negative cells sorted from PBMCs. CDR3 coding DNA: TGTGCCAGCAGCTTAGGGACAGGTTCTAATTCACCCCTCCACTTT. This codes for CASSLGTGSNSPLHF.